This T cell receptor beta chain came from a study of somatic mutations in cytotoxic T cells in rheumatoid arthritis. Trimming pared 0 bases from V and 4 bases from J, leaving 13 bases between. Germline CDR1 SGHRS, CDR2 YFSETQ. This CDR3 comprises 15 residues. Study-wide points: The CD8+ clonality of rheumatoid arthritis patients increased with age, whereas that of healthy controls did not. Unidentified antigens were the targets of the expanded CD8+ clones. No significant CD8+ T-cell clonality difference was found between rheumatoid arthritis patients and age-matched controls.

Clones were sequenced by immunoSEQ multiplex PCR, and TCRdb holds only the in-frame ones, with some missing. The sample carries fewer than 15,000 clones, 80% to 95% recorded once. As for this clone: Antigen unknown.

Magnetic beads with positive selection isolated CD4+ and CD8+ fractions, whose purity was verified by flow cytometry. Sequences were obtained from CD4+ T cells sorted from blood. This receptor was identified in a man aged 65 to 85 with rheumatoid arthritis. The chain recombines TRBV5-1 with TRBJ1-1; D is perhaps TRBD1 (6 bases). The CDR3 region is CASSLVGAMGTEAFF. CDR3 DNA sequence: TGCGCCAGCAGCTTGGTGGGGGCGATGGGCACTGAAGCTTTCTTT.